This is a list of T cell receptor beta chains from one sample in a study of CD8+CD57+ T cells in acquired aplastic anemia. One entry per CDR3 protein results from TCRdb running MiXCR on the reads. Of under 250,000 distinct CDR3 sequences in the sample, 40% to 50% are singletons; the top ten hold roughly 8%. Sequenced input: sorted CD4+, CD8+, or CD8+CD57+ T cells (not recorded which) from PBMCs. The receptors were gathered from a human donor with aplastic anemia. Both conserved end residues are trimmed from each CDR3. The D gene is left open where the match is weak.

v_call	d_call	j_call	cdr3_aa
TRBV7-6	NA	TRBJ1-1	ASSLGAESMNTEAF
TRBV12-5	TRBD1	TRBJ2-5	ASGLGHRGIGETQY
TRBV5-6	TRBD1	TRBJ1-2	ASSSGQGASYGYT
TRBV30	NA	TRBJ1-4	AWSGGQNPEKLF
TRBV24-1	NA	TRBJ1-3	ATSDPAKSGNTIY
TRBV5-1	TRBD2	TRBJ2-1	ASSLDLGAGGNNEQF
TRBV7-9	TRBD1	TRBJ2-1	ASSFQLGQGANNERF
TRBV12-5	NA	TRBJ1-1	ASVLANTEAF
TRBV10-3	NA	TRBJ2-2	AISEIASSNTGELF
TRBV28	NA	TRBJ1-2	ASSLRQGLSYT
TRBV10-1	NA	TRBJ1-1	ASSDRGTEAF
TRBV15	NA	TRBJ2-6	ATSRGRPGGEA
TRBV20-1	NA	TRBJ1-5	SARDPSGQPQH
TRBV15	NA	TRBJ1-1	ATSKQENTEAF
TRBV15	TRBD2	TRBJ2-5	ATSKWEAGGGETQY
TRBV11-2	TRBD1	TRBJ2-3	ASSPSDPNTGAPDTQY
TRBV20-1	TRBD2	TRBJ2-3	SASPGLADTQY
TRBV5-1	NA	TRBJ1-1	ASSLTTGWQTEAF
TRBV7-9	TRBD1	TRBJ1-6	ASSNTGDSPLH
TRBV10-2	NA	TRBJ2-7	ASSGSFGYPN
TRBV19	NA	TRBJ1-6	ASSITSVGAYNSPLH
TRBV12-3/TRBV12-4	NA	TRBJ2-7	ASSPGQAFGEQY
TRBV30	NA	TRBJ2-7	AWSTVGLTLGEQY
TRBV20-1	TRBD2	TRBJ2-7	SARDPSTSGGHSTYEQY
TRBV7-9	NA	TRBJ2-7	ASSFPPNSYEQY
TRBV25-1	NA	TRBJ2-7	ASSQATAGAHEQY
TRBV20-1	TRBD2	TRBJ2-7	SASQSGTSYYEQY
TRBV28	NA	TRBJ2-6	ASSFDESGANVLT
TRBV20-1	NA	TRBJ2-1	SVPRMDNEQF
TRBV6-2/TRBV6-3	NA	TRBJ1-1	ASSLLGRNTEAF
TRBV24-1	NA	TRBJ2-7	ATSEGQGYEQY
TRBV15	NA	TRBJ1-1	ATSREPSGLAF
TRBV28	NA	TRBJ2-1	ASSLTLYNEQF
TRBV2	TRBD1	TRBJ2-5	ASTGTGVIETQY
TRBV9	NA	TRBJ1-1	ASSPKAGNTEAF
TRBV7-9	NA	TRBJ2-7	ASSLKGGSSYEQY
TRBV7-9	NA	TRBJ1-1	ASSLVGFPAF
TRBV7-2	NA	TRBJ1-3	ASSLRIGRGGNTIY
TRBV29-1	NA	TRBJ1-1	SVEDHLGLAGYNEAF
TRBV4-1	TRBD1	TRBJ1-3	ASSQPTGGSGNTIY
TRBV2	NA	TRBJ1-1	ASSGGGDRYEAF
TRBV20-1	TRBD1	TRBJ1-2	SAGDRTGYT
TRBV10-3	NA	TRBJ1-1	AISLLGRNTEAF
TRBV6-5	TRBD2	TRBJ2-7	ASSGGEPYEQY
TRBV20-1	NA	TRBJ2-7	SARTRDVAYEQY
TRBV7-9	NA	TRBJ1-5	ASSLGSGQPQH
TRBV5-1	TRBD1	TRBJ1-2	ASSYQGVSGYT
TRBV19	NA	TRBJ2-6	ASSIGPTNVLT
TRBV7-9	TRBD1	TRBJ1-2	ASSPGQGMNYGYT
TRBV29-1	TRBD2	TRBJ2-1	SVPGLNNEQF
TRBV2	NA	TRBJ2-2	ASSGQVPKGLF
TRBV2	NA	TRBJ1-4	ASRPATNEKLF
TRBV6-5	NA	TRBJ2-5	AISYGETQY
TRBV29-1	NA	TRBJ2-1	SAELRGLATSGSYNEQF